Listed here are 24 T cell receptor beta chains from one sample, sequenced in a study of CD8 T cells in Susac syndrome (dated by TCRdb to between 2019 and 2020). Library prep was done by the immunoSEQ multiplex PCR assay. RNA was extracted using the RNeasy kit, and roughly 0.5 to 1 ug of the RNA was reverse transcribed with random hexamers. TCRdb passed the public sequencing reads through fastp at Q25 and MiXCR, retaining productive beta sequences. Rows merge per CDR3 protein into single entries with the most common DNA and genes. The sample table contains about 200,000 distinct CDR3 sequences; only one count was recorded for roughly 95% of them. The top ten clonotypes cover roughly 0.094% of the sample. The sequencing sample was made of CD4+ T cells from PBMCs. The receptors stem from a human donor with multiple sclerosis.

This chain joins TRBV9 and TRBJ1-2; 9 bases are shared with TRBD1. The CDR3 contains 15 residues. Germline V CDR1 and CDR2: SGDLS, YYNGEE. With V trimmed by 2 bases and J by 4 bases, 6 bases remained unmatched. CDR3: CASSVGQGAPYGYTF. The DNA for the CDR3 is TGTGCCAGCAGCGTGGGACAGGGAGCGCCCTATGGCTACACCTTC.

The V call is TRBV12-3 or TRBV12-4, the J call TRBJ2-7, with 11 bases that match TRBD1. V shed 4 bases, J shed 7 bases, and the junction held 9 bases outside the gene matches. This CDR3 region has 15 residues. The CDR3 DNA reads as TGTGCCAGCAGTTCCTCAGGACAGGGGGCGCGGGAGCAGTACTTC. Its protein is CASSSSGQGAREQYF.

The V gene is TRBV20-1, the J gene TRBJ1-6; TRBD1 matches 12 bases. CDR1 is DFQATT, CDR2 SNEGSKA, per germline (reference sequence). There are 13 residues in the CDR3. The trim removed 3 bases at V and 13 bases at J, leaving 4 bases unmatched. CDR3 sequence (DNA): TGCAGTGCTAGTGGGACAGGGGGCACCCCCCTCCACTTT. Its translation is CSASGTGGTPLHF.

The rearrangement joins TRBV30 to TRBJ1-1, with D tentatively TRBD1 (5 bases). CDR1 GTSNPN and CDR2 SVGIG come from the germline V gene (reference sequence). The CDR3 runs 12 residues. Trimming stripped 5 bases from V and 9 bases from J, with 16 bases between. The CDR3 bases are TGTGCCTGGTACGTCGGGGGAGGCAAAGCTTTCTTT. This translates into CAWYVGGGKAFF.

The chain recombines TRBV29-1 with TRBJ1-2; D perhaps matches TRBD1 (5 bases). The CDR3 sequence is 12 residues long. V shed 3 bases and J shed 3 bases, with 8 bases lying between them. CDR1 and CDR2 (germline): SQVTM, ANQGSEA. CDR3 region: CSVERGDYGYTF. CDR3 nucleotide sequence: TGCAGCGTTGAGCGAGGGGACTATGGCTACACCTTC. Looking up the rest from reference TRBV29-1 and TRBJ1-2 gives the full variable domain: SAVISQKPSRDICQRGTSLTIQCQVDSQVTMMFWYRQQPGQSLTLIATANQGSEATYESGFVIDKFPISRPNLTFSTLTVSNMSPEDSSIYLCSVERGDYGYTFGSGTRLTVV.

The rearrangement joins TRBV15 to TRBJ1-4; no definite D call. Trimming removed 0 bases from V and 7 bases from J, with 15 bases in between. From germline, CDR1 is LNHNV and CDR2 YYDKDF (reference sequence). The CDR3 covers 16 residues. This CDR3 reads CATSRDRGSRLEKLFF. CDR3 bases: TGTGCCACCAGCAGAGATCGCGGCTCACGACTTGAAAAACTGTTTTTT.

This rearrangement joins TRBV4-2 to TRBJ2-1, with 12 bases matching TRBD2. The CDR3 is made up of 16 amino acids. With 0 bases clipped from V and 10 bases from J, the junction kept 7 bases outside the gene matches. Germline V gives CDR1 LGHNA, CDR2 YNFKEQ. The CDR3 DNA is TGTGCCAGCAGCCAAGATCCTCTAGCGGGAGGGCGGGAGCAGTTCTTC. The encoded protein is CASSQDPLAGGREQFF.

This clonotype was seen only a few times. V usage is TRBV20-1 and J usage is TRBJ2-7; D might be TRBD1 (5 bases). The CDR3 sequence is 13 residues long. V was shortened by 3 bases and J by 1 base, with 10 bases between the two germline ends. CDR1 and CDR2 from the germline V gene are DFQATT and SNEGSKA (reference sequence). In nucleotides, the CDR3 is TGCAGTGCTAGTACAGGTGGTTCCTACGAGCAGTACTTC. It specifies CSASTGGSYEQYF.

The V gene is TRBV9, the J gene TRBJ1-2; D call uncertain. Germline CDR1 reads SGDLS; CDR2 reads YYNGEE. Trimming removed 2 bases at V and 7 bases at J, with 18 bases between. The CDR3 loop spans 15 amino acids. Here the CDR3 reads CASSVQMGRPSGYTF. In DNA form, the CDR3 reads TGTGCCAGCAGCGTCCAAATGGGCCGGCCGAGTGGCTACACCTTC.

The CDR3 DNA is TGTGCCAGCCCCCTTCGCGCAGGGAGTCCCAATGAGCAGTTCTTC. This encodes CASPLRAGSPNEQFF. V and J are TRBV12-3 or TRBV12-4 and TRBJ2-1; D is possibly TRBD1 or TRBD2 (5 bases each). The CDR3 runs 15 residues. The ends were cut back, 8 bases at V and 6 bases at J, with 20 bases in the middle.

The count of this clonotype is one. The V call is TRBV19, the J call TRBJ1-6; 11 nucleotides agree with TRBD1. CDR3 length: 13 residues. Germline values: CDR1 LNHDA, CDR2 SQIVND (reference sequence). Germline trimming cut 6 bases from V and 11 bases from J; bases unmatched to any gene: 3. The CDR3 loop reads CASRPGQGAPLHF. CDR3 coding DNA: TGTGCCAGTAGACCGGGACAGGGGGCACCCCTCCACTTT.

This sequence joins TRBV15 and TRBJ1-5, with D hard to call. This CDR3 comprises 14 residues. The V end lost 1 base, the J end lost 4 bases, and 8 bases lay between the germline ends. Germline CDR1 and CDR2: LNHNV and YYDKDF (reference sequence). CDR3 sequence reads: CATSRGGGNQPQHF. CDR3 bases: TGTGCCACCAGCAGAGGAGGAGGGAATCAGCCCCAGCATTTT. The full variable domain, its missing parts supplied by reference TRBV15 and TRBJ1-5, is DAMVIQNPRYQVTQFGKPVTLSCSQTLNHNVMYWYQQKSSQAPKLLFHYYDKDFNNEADTPDNFQSRRPNTSFCFLDIRSPGLGDTAMYLCATSRGGGNQPQHFGDGTRLSIL.

The rearrangement links TRBV24-1 to TRBJ2-1; D possibly corresponds to TRBD1 (5 bases). Trimming removed 5 bases at V and 0 bases at J, with 7 bases between. This CDR3 is 14 amino acids long. From germline, CDR1 is KGHDR and CDR2 SFDVKD. CDR3 DNA sequence: TGTGCCACCAGTGGGGGCGGCTCCTACAATGAGCAGTTCTTC. Protein sequence: CATSGGGSYNEQFF.

The V and J genes are TRBV5-1 and TRBJ2-1, with unresolved D. Deletions cut 5 bases from V and 0 bases from J, with 12 bases between. From germline, CDR1 is SGHRS and CDR2 YFSETQ. The CDR3 extends over 15 amino acids. CDR3 nucleotide sequence: TGCGCCAGCAGTCAAGCCTCCAGCTCCTACAATGAGCAGTTCTTC. Translating gives CASSQASSSYNEQFF.

The V gene is TRBV12-3 or TRBV12-4, the J gene TRBJ1-1; D is undetermined. This CDR3 comprises 13 residues. With 7 bases removed from V and 4 bases from J, the gap between germline ends came to 13 bases. The CDR3 sequence: CASTPRGVTEAFF. DNA for the CDR3: TGTGCCAGCACCCCGCGGGGTGTCACTGAAGCTTTCTTT.

The gene calls are TRBV3-1 and TRBJ2-7; tentatively, D is TRBD1 (6 bases). The V gene lost 3 bases and the J gene lost 5 bases, with 14 bases spanning the gap. Germline lookup yields CDR1 LGHDT and CDR2 YNNKEL (reference sequence). This CDR3 has 14 amino acids. CDR3 loop: CASSQRGTGNEQYF. The CDR3 DNA is TGTGCCAGCAGCCAGCGAGGTACAGGGAACGAGCAGTACTTC.

The V and J genes are TRBV4-1 and TRBJ1-5, with a tentative D call TRBD1 (5 bases). The CDR3 has 13 amino acids. V lost 6 bases and J lost 5, with 11 bases in between. CDR1 is MGHRA and CDR2 is YSYEKL in the germline V gene. CDR3 loop: CASSVGGYQPQHF. In nucleotides, the CDR3 is TGCGCCAGCAGTGTCGGGGGTTATCAGCCCCAGCATTTT.

This rearrangement joins TRBV20-1 to TRBJ2-3, with 12 nucleotides matching TRBD2. Looked up from germline, CDR1 is DFQATT and CDR2 is SNEGSKA (reference sequence). Unmatched junction bases numbered 3, after V lost 5 bases and J lost 0 bases. This CDR3 contains 15 residues. The CDR3 bases are TGCAGTGCTGCCGGGACTAGCGGGAGCACAGATACGCAGTATTTT. Translation gives CSAAGTSGSTDTQYF.

This chain links TRBV3-1 with TRBJ2-7; 7 nucleotides align to TRBD2. This CDR3 is 11 amino acids long. Per the germline V gene, CDR1 is LGHDT and CDR2 is YNNKEL (reference sequence). V lost 4 bases to trimming and J lost 6 bases; unmatched junction nucleotides: 0. CDR3 in amino acids: CASSPGGEQYF. The CDR3 nucleotides read TGTGCCAGCAGCCCGGGAGGCGAGCAGTACTTC.

The chain employs TRBV20-1 and TRBJ2-1; 12 bases map to TRBD2. The CDR3 has 18 amino acids. The V segment lost 3 bases and the J segment 2 bases; nucleotides outside the gene matches: 11. Germline values: CDR1 DFQATT, CDR2 SNEGSKA (reference sequence). In DNA form, the CDR3 reads TGCAGTGCTAGGCGGACTAGCGGGACCAGAGACCCCTACAATGAGCAGTTCTTC. It is translated as CSARRTSGTRDPYNEQFF.

The J gene is TRBJ1-2, the V gene TRBV15; tentatively, D is TRBD1 (5 bases). The CDR3 covers 12 residues. In germline, CDR1 is LNHNV, CDR2 YYDKDF (reference sequence). Trimming took off 0 bases at V and 6 bases at J, with 5 bases between the two ends. In DNA, the CDR3 is TGTGCCACCAGCAGAGAGGGGGATGGCTACACCTTC. This codes for CATSREGDGYTF.

V and J are TRBV20-1 and TRBJ2-1; 15 bases map to TRBD2. The CDR3 totals 14 residues. Per germline, CDR1 DFQATT and CDR2 SNEGSKA (reference sequence). V shed 0 bases, J shed 15 bases, and the junction held 6 bases outside the gene matches. The CDR3 is CSARDSGTSGRPFF. CDR3 coding DNA: TGCAGTGCTAGAGACTCCGGGACTAGCGGGAGGCCGTTCTTC.

The genes are TRBV5-4 and TRBJ2-1, with TRBD1 matching 9 bases. With 5 bases clipped from V and 4 bases from J, the junction kept 7 bases outside the gene matches. Germline CDR1 and CDR2: SGHNT and YYREEE (reference sequence). The CDR3 covers 15 residues. CDR3 coding DNA: TGTGCCAGCAGTACCGGGACAGGGACTTACAATGAGCAGTTCTTC. Translation: CASSTGTGTYNEQFF. Complete variable domain (other parts from reference TRBV5-4 and TRBJ2-1): ETGVTQSPTHLIKTRGQQVTLRCSSQSGHNTVSWYQQALGQGPQFIFQYYREEENGRGNFPPRFSGLQFPNYSSELNVNALELDDSALYLCASSTGTGTYNEQFFGPGTRLTVL.

The gene calls are TRBV28 and TRBJ1-2; D gene ambiguous. Deletions cut 6 bases from V and 5 bases from J, with 7 bases between. The CDR3 is 11 residues long. The germline V gene encodes CDR1 MDHEN and CDR2 SYDVKM. In nucleotides, the CDR3 is TGTGCCAGCAGCATGCATTATGGCTACACCTTC. This sequence encodes CASSMHYGYTF.